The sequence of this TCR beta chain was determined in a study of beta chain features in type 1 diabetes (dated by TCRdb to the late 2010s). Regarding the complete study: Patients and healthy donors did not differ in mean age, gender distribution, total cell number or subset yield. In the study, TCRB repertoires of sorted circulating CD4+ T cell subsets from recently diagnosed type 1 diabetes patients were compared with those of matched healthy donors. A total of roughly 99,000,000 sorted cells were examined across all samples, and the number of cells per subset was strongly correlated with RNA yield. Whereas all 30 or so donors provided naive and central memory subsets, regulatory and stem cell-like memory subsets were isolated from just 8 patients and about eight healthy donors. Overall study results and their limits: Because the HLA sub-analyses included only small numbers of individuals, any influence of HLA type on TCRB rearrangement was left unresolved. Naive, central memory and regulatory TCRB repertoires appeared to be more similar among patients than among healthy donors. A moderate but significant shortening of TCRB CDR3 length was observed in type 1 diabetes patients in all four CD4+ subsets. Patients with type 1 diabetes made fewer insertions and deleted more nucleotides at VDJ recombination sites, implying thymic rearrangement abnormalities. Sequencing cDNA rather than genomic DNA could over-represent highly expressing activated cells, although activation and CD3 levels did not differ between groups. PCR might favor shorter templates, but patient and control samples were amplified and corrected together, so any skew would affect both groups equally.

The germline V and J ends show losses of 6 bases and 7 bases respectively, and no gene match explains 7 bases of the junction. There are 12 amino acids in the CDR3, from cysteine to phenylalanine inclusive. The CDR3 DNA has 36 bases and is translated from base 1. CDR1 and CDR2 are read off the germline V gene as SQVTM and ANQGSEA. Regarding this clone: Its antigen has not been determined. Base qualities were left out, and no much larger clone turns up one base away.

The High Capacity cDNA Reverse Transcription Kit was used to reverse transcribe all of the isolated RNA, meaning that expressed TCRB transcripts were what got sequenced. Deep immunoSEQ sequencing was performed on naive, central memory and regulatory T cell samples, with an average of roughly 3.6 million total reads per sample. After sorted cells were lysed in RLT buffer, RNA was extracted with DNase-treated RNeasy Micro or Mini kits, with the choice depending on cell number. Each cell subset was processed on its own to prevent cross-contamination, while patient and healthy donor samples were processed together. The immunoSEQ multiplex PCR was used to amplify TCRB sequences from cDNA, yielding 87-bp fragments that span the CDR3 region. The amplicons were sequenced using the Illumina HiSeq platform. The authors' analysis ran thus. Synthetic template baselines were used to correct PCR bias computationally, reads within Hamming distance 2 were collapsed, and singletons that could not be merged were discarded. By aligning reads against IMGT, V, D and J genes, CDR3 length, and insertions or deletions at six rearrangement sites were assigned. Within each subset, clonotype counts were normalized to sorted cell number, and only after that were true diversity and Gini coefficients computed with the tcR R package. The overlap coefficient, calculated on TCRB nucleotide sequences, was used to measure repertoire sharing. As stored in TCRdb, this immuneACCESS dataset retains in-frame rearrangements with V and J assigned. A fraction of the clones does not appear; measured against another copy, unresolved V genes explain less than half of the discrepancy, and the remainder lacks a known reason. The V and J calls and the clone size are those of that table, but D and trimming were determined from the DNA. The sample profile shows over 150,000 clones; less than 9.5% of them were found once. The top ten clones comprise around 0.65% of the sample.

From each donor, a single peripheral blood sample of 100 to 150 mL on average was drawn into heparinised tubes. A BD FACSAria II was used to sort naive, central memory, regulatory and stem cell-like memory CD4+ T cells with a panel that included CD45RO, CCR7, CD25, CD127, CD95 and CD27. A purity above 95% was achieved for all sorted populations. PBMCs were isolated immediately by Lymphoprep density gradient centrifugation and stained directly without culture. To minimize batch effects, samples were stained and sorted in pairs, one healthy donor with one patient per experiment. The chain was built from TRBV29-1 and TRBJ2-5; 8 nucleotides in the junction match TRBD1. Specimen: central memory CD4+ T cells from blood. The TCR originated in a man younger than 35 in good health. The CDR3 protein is CSVGQGGVTQYF. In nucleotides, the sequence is TGCAGCGTAGGACAGGGCGGCGTGACCCAGTACTTC.